The rows below give T cell receptor beta chains drawn from one sample of a study of cytomegalovirus exposure and HLA in healthy donors. This table comes from immunoSEQ multiplex PCR, and its TCRdb copy is limited to in-frame clones, with some not included. The data show about 140,000 clones, approximately 71% seen once. The sample taken for sequencing was PBMCs. The receptors originated from a man between 18 and 35 years old in good health and CMV-seropositive. Each CDR3 is given with its conserved first and last residue. A D gene is named only where the DNA matches it firmly. Only some rows state a clone size, as once, few, many or a class for expanded clones.

J gene: TRBJ2-7; V gene: TRBV2; D gene: TRBD2; clone size: once; CDR3 length: 16; CDR3 DNA: TGTGCCAGCAGTGGGACTAGCGGGAGCGACTTTGGAGAGCAGTACTTC; CDR3 protein: CASSGTSGSDFGEQYF
J gene: TRBJ1-1; V gene: TRBV6-1; D gene: TRBD1; clone size: few; CDR3 length: 15; CDR3 DNA: TGTGCCAGCAGTCGGACAGGGGGCGCGTTAACTGAAGCTTTCTTT; CDR3 protein: CASSRTGGALTEAFF
J gene: TRBJ2-7; V gene: TRBV7-8; D gene: -; clone size: -; CDR3 length: 15; CDR3 DNA: TGTGCCAGCAGCATAATAGCGGAAGTTGACTACGAGCAGTACTTC; CDR3 protein: CASSIIAEVDYEQYF
J gene: TRBJ2-1; V gene: TRBV10-2; D gene: TRBD2; clone size: -; CDR3 length: 14; CDR3 DNA: TGCGCCACCATAGCGGGAGGGTCCTACAATGAGCAGTTCTTC; CDR3 protein: CATIAGGSYNEQFF
J gene: TRBJ2-7; V gene: TRBV5-1; D gene: TRBD2; clone size: -; CDR3 length: 15; CDR3 DNA: TGCGCCAGCAGCTTGTCTCCGAGCGGGAGCGACGAGCAGTACTTC; CDR3 protein: CASSLSPSGSDEQYF
J gene: TRBJ2-2; V gene: TRBV9; D gene: TRBD2; clone size: -; CDR3 length: 17; CDR3 DNA: TGTGCCAGCAGCGTAGCTCCTAGCGGGAGAAGCACCGGGGAGCTGTTTTTT; CDR3 protein: CASSVAPSGRSTGELFF
J gene: TRBJ2-1; V gene: TRBV4-2; D gene: -; clone size: -; CDR3 length: 15; CDR3 DNA: TGTGCCAGCAGCCAATCGAGCGGAGGCCGGAATGAGCAGTTCTTC; CDR3 protein: CASSQSSGGRNEQFF
J gene: TRBJ2-3; V gene: TRBV6-4; D gene: TRBD2; clone size: few; CDR3 length: 13; CDR3 DNA: TGTGCCAGCCCGGGACTACCCACAGATACGCAGTATTTT; CDR3 protein: CASPGLPTDTQYF
J gene: TRBJ1-3; V gene: TRBV28; D gene: TRBD1; clone size: -; CDR3 length: 14; CDR3 DNA: TGTGCCAGCAACCAAAGGGGGCCAGGAAACACCATATATTTT; CDR3 protein: CASNQRGPGNTIYF
J gene: TRBJ1-1; V gene: TRBV19; D gene: -; clone size: -; CDR3 length: 14; CDR3 DNA: TGTGCCAGTATTCCTCCTTATCCGAACACTGAAGCTTTCTTT; CDR3 protein: CASIPPYPNTEAFF
J gene: TRBJ1-1; V gene: TRBV28; D gene: -; clone size: few; CDR3 length: 14; CDR3 DNA: TGTGCCAGCAGTTTAAATACCGGGGGTGGTGAAGCTTTCTTT; CDR3 protein: CASSLNTGGGEAFF
J gene: TRBJ2-7; V gene: TRBV10-2; D gene: TRBD2; clone size: -; CDR3 length: 22; CDR3 DNA: TGCGCCAGCAGTGAGTCGGGCCCTAAGAGGGGTGTACTAGCGGGATACCCCTACGAGCAGTACTTC; CDR3 protein: CASSESGPKRGVLAGYPYEQYF
J gene: TRBJ2-2; V gene: TRBV28; D gene: TRBD1; clone size: -; CDR3 length: 13; CDR3 DNA: TGTGCCAGCGGGACAGGGGGAACCGGGGAGCTGTTTTTT; CDR3 protein: CASGTGGTGELFF
J gene: TRBJ2-1; V gene: TRBV5-1; D gene: TRBD2; clone size: -; CDR3 length: 16; CDR3 DNA: TGCGCCAGCAGCACCGGACTAGCGGGCTGGTACAATGAGCAGTTCTTC; CDR3 protein: CASSTGLAGWYNEQFF
J gene: TRBJ2-1; V gene: TRBV5-1; D gene: TRBD1; clone size: -; CDR3 length: 17; CDR3 DNA: TGCGCCAGCAGCTGGGGGTTTACCGGGACAGTCCTCAATGAGCAGTTCTTC; CDR3 protein: CASSWGFTGTVLNEQFF
J gene: TRBJ2-5; V gene: TRBV2; D gene: -; clone size: -; CDR3 length: 14; CDR3 DNA: TGTGCCAGCAGGGGGAGGACGGACCAAGAGACCCAGTACTTC; CDR3 protein: CASRGRTDQETQYF
J gene: TRBJ2-5; V gene: TRBV7-2; D gene: TRBD2; clone size: -; CDR3 length: 14; CDR3 DNA: TGTGCCAGCAGCTTAGGGGGCGGGAGAGAGACCCAGTACTTC; CDR3 protein: CASSLGGGRETQYF
J gene: TRBJ2-5; V gene: TRBV28; D gene: TRBD1; clone size: -; CDR3 length: 16; CDR3 DNA: TGTGCCAGCAGCCACGTGCCGGGACAGGGTGAAGAGACCCAGTACTTC; CDR3 protein: CASSHVPGQGEETQYF
J gene: TRBJ2-5; V gene: TRBV19; D gene: TRBD2; clone size: -; CDR3 length: 14; CDR3 DNA: TGTGCCAGTAGTCCCGGGACTAGCGTGGAGACCCAGTACTTC; CDR3 protein: CASSPGTSVETQYF
J gene: TRBJ1-1; V gene: TRBV7-9; D gene: -; clone size: -; CDR3 length: 14; CDR3 DNA: TGTGCCAGCAGCCGACTGAAGATGAACACTGAAGCTTTCTTT; CDR3 protein: CASSRLKMNTEAFF
J gene: TRBJ2-5; V gene: TRBV5-6; D gene: TRBD1; clone size: -; CDR3 length: 16; CDR3 DNA: TGTGCCAGCAGCATCGGAAGACAGGGGGCATGGGAGACCCAGTACTTC; CDR3 protein: CASSIGRQGAWETQYF
J gene: TRBJ1-1; V gene: TRBV7-9; D gene: -; clone size: -; CDR3 length: 14; CDR3 DNA: TGTTCCAGCAGCCAACAGGCGGGGCCAACTGAAGCTTTCTTT; CDR3 protein: CSSSQQAGPTEAFF
J gene: TRBJ2-5; V gene: TRBV29-1; D gene: TRBD1; clone size: -; CDR3 length: 16; CDR3 DNA: TGCAGCGTTGAAGATCCGGAACAGGGGCGTTGGGAGACCCAGTACTTC; CDR3 protein: CSVEDPEQGRWETQYF
J gene: TRBJ1-2; V gene: TRBV14; D gene: -; clone size: -; CDR3 length: 13; CDR3 DNA: TGTGCCAGCAGCGGGAGGGACGGCTATGGCTACACCTTC; CDR3 protein: CASSGRDGYGYTF
J gene: TRBJ2-3; V gene: TRBV4-1; D gene: TRBD2; clone size: -; CDR3 length: 16; CDR3 DNA: TGCGCCAGCAGCCAAGGTAGCGGGAGATTTTCAGATACGCAGTATTTT; CDR3 protein: CASSQGSGRFSDTQYF
J gene: TRBJ2-1; V gene: TRBV5-1; D gene: TRBD2; clone size: once; CDR3 length: 15; CDR3 DNA: TGCGCCAGCAGCTTGGACGTTAGCGGGTACAATGAGCAGTTCTTC; CDR3 protein: CASSLDVSGYNEQFF
J gene: TRBJ2-7; V gene: TRBV27; D gene: TRBD1; clone size: -; CDR3 length: 15; CDR3 DNA: TGTGCCAGCAGTCGACAGGACAGGGCAATCCACGAGCAGTACTTC; CDR3 protein: CASSRQDRAIHEQYF
J gene: TRBJ2-1; V gene: TRBV6-1; D gene: -; clone size: -; CDR3 length: 14; CDR3 DNA: TGTGCCAGCGGTGGGCTCACAGGGTACCATGAGCAGTTCTTC; CDR3 protein: CASGGLTGYHEQFF
J gene: TRBJ2-7; V gene: TRBV25-1; D gene: TRBD2; clone size: -; CDR3 length: 16; CDR3 DNA: TGTGCCAGCAGTGATTTTAGCGGGAGGGCCTCGGACGAGCAGTACTTC; CDR3 protein: CASSDFSGRASDEQYF
J gene: TRBJ2-1; V gene: TRBV28; D gene: TRBD2; clone size: -; CDR3 length: 16; CDR3 DNA: TGTGCCAGCAGTTTCCAGGTAGCGGGGGTATACAATGAGCAGTTCTTC; CDR3 protein: CASSFQVAGVYNEQFF
J gene: TRBJ2-2; V gene: TRBV7-9; D gene: -; clone size: -; CDR3 length: 14; CDR3 DNA: TGTGCCAGCAGGGCGGGTATCAACACCGGGGAGCTGTTTTTT; CDR3 protein: CASRAGINTGELFF
J gene: TRBJ2-5; V gene: TRBV6-6; D gene: -; clone size: -; CDR3 length: 14; CDR3 DNA: TGTGCCAGCAGTTTTTCTAGGATGCGGGAGACCCAGTACTTC; CDR3 protein: CASSFSRMRETQYF
J gene: TRBJ2-1; V gene: TRBV13; D gene: TRBD2; clone size: -; CDR3 length: 19; CDR3 DNA: TGTGCCAGCAGTTCCTACCCCCTAGCGGGAGGGCGGGAGTTGAATGAGCAGTTCTTC; CDR3 protein: CASSSYPLAGGRELNEQFF
J gene: TRBJ2-2; V gene: TRBV28; D gene: TRBD2; clone size: -; CDR3 length: 14; CDR3 DNA: TGTGCCAGCAGTTTACTAGCGGGCACCGGGGAGCTGTTTTTT; CDR3 protein: CASSLLAGTGELFF
J gene: TRBJ2-1; V gene: TRBV7-2; D gene: -; clone size: once; CDR3 length: 15; CDR3 DNA: TGTGCCAGCAGCTGGGACTTAGGCTCCTACAATGAGCAGTTCTTC; CDR3 protein: CASSWDLGSYNEQFF
J gene: TRBJ2-1; V gene: TRBV11-3; D gene: -; clone size: once; CDR3 length: 13; CDR3 DNA: TGTGCCAGCAGCCCGTTTGACTCGGGTGAGCAGTTCTTC; CDR3 protein: CASSPFDSGEQFF
J gene: TRBJ2-1; V gene: TRBV28; D gene: -; clone size: -; CDR3 length: 16; CDR3 DNA: TGTGCCAGCAGTTTAGGGCAGTTCAGCTCCTACAATGAGCAGTTCTTC; CDR3 protein: CASSLGQFSSYNEQFF
J gene: TRBJ2-7; V gene: TRBV4-2; D gene: TRBD1; clone size: once; CDR3 length: 15; CDR3 DNA: TGTGCCAGCAGCCAAGGCCGGGACAGAGCATACGAGCAGTACTTC; CDR3 protein: CASSQGRDRAYEQYF
J gene: TRBJ2-5; V gene: TRBV5-6; D gene: TRBD2; clone size: few; CDR3 length: 15; CDR3 DNA: TGTGCCAGCAGCCTGGGACTAGCGGGAGGAGAGACCCAGTACTTC; CDR3 protein: CASSLGLAGGETQYF
J gene: TRBJ1-1; V gene: TRBV6-5; D gene: -; clone size: few; CDR3 length: 13; CDR3 DNA: TGTGCCAGCAGTCTTGGGACTCTACAGACAGCTTTCTTC; CDR3 protein: CASSLGTLQTAFF
J gene: TRBJ2-5; V gene: TRBV4-2; D gene: TRBD2; clone size: -; CDR3 length: 16; CDR3 DNA: TGTGCCAGCAGCCCAGGTAGCGGGGGGGTCCAAGAGACCCAGTACTTC; CDR3 protein: CASSPGSGGVQETQYF
J gene: TRBJ1-1; V gene: TRBV11-2; D gene: -; clone size: -; CDR3 length: 13; CDR3 DNA: TGTGCCAGCAGCTTATCGGGAAACACTGAAGCTTTCTTT; CDR3 protein: CASSLSGNTEAFF
J gene: TRBJ2-1; V gene: TRBV19; D gene: -; clone size: -; CDR3 length: 14; CDR3 DNA: TGTGCCAGTAGTATTTGGGCTATTAACAATGAGCAGTTCTTC; CDR3 protein: CASSIWAINNEQFF
J gene: TRBJ2-1; V gene: TRBV7-2; D gene: TRBD1; clone size: -; CDR3 length: 19; CDR3 DNA: TGTGCCAGCAGCTCCCAACCCTCCCGGACAGGAGCTGTATGGGGTGAGCAGTTCTTC; CDR3 protein: CASSSQPSRTGAVWGEQFF
J gene: TRBJ2-3; V gene: TRBV7-3; D gene: -; clone size: -; CDR3 length: 15; CDR3 DNA: TGTGCCAGCAGCTTAATCGGCGGGGAGACCGATACGCAGTATTTT; CDR3 protein: CASSLIGGETDTQYF
J gene: TRBJ2-7; V gene: TRBV28; D gene: -; clone size: -; CDR3 length: 14; CDR3 DNA: TGTGCCAGCAGTTTATGGGGGACTCCCTACGAGCAGTACTTC; CDR3 protein: CASSLWGTPYEQYF
J gene: TRBJ2-7; V gene: TRBV2; D gene: TRBD2; clone size: few; CDR3 length: 16; CDR3 DNA: TGTGCCAGCAGTGAAGCTAGCGGGAGGGTCTCCTACGAGCAGTACTTC; CDR3 protein: CASSEASGRVSYEQYF
J gene: TRBJ2-3; V gene: TRBV27; D gene: TRBD1; clone size: -; CDR3 length: 14; CDR3 DNA: TGTGCCAGCAGGGGGACAGGGGCCACAGATACGCAGTATTTT; CDR3 protein: CASRGTGATDTQYF
J gene: TRBJ2-7; V gene: TRBV29-1; D gene: TRBD1; clone size: -; CDR3 length: 13; CDR3 DNA: TGCAGCGTATCCCAGGGGGTTATGGACGAGCAGTACTTC; CDR3 protein: CSVSQGVMDEQYF
J gene: TRBJ2-5; V gene: TRBV7-8; D gene: TRBD2; clone size: -; CDR3 length: 18; CDR3 DNA: TGTGCCAGCAGCTTAGTCGGGACTAGCGCGATCTTGAGAGAGACCCAGTACTTC; CDR3 protein: CASSLVGTSAILRETQYF
J gene: TRBJ2-3; V gene: TRBV5-1; D gene: -; clone size: few; CDR3 length: 12; CDR3 DNA: TGCGCCAGCAGCTTGTACACAGATACGCAGTATTTT; CDR3 protein: CASSLYTDTQYF
J gene: TRBJ2-1; V gene: TRBV2; D gene: -; clone size: -; CDR3 length: 15; CDR3 DNA: TGTGCCAGCAGTGATCCCCCGGGAACCCACAATGAGCAGTTCTTC; CDR3 protein: CASSDPPGTHNEQFF
J gene: TRBJ2-2; V gene: TRBV13; D gene: -; clone size: few; CDR3 length: 15; CDR3 DNA: TGTGCCAGCAGCTTAGGGCGAGATAGAGCCGGGGAGCTGTTTTTT; CDR3 protein: CASSLGRDRAGELFF
J gene: TRBJ2-1; V gene: TRBV30; D gene: -; clone size: -; CDR3 length: 14; CDR3 DNA: TGTGCCTGGAGTCCCATCACGGAGGCCAATGAGCAGTTCTTC; CDR3 protein: CAWSPITEANEQFF
J gene: TRBJ1-5; V gene: TRBV2; D gene: -; clone size: -; CDR3 length: 13; CDR3 DNA: TGTGCCGGGGTAACAGGGCCCAATCAGCCCCAGCATTTT; CDR3 protein: CAGVTGPNQPQHF
J gene: TRBJ2-7; V gene: TRBV28; D gene: TRBD1; clone size: -; CDR3 length: 12; CDR3 DNA: TGTGCCAGCAGTATGACAGGGTACGAGCAGTACTTC; CDR3 protein: CASSMTGYEQYF